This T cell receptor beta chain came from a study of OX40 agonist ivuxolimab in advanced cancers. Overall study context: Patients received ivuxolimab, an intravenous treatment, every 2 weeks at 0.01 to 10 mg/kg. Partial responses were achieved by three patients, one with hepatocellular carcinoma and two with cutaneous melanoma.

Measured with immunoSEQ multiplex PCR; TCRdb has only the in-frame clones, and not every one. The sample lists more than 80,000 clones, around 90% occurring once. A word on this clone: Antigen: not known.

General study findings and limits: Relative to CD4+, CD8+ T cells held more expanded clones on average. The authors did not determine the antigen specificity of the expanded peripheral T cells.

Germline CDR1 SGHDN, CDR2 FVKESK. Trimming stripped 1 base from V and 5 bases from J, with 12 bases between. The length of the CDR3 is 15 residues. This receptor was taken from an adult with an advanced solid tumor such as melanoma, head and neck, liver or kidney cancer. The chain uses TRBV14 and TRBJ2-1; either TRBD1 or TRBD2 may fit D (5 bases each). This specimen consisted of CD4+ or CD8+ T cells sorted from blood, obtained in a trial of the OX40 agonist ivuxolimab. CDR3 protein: CASSQGETADNEQFF. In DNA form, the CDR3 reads TGTGCCAGCAGCCAAGGTGAGACAGCGGACAATGAGCAGTTCTTC.